This TCR beta chain is drawn from a study of Graves' ophthalmopathy and Graves' hyperthyroidism. Looking at the study overall: Blood was drawn at initial diagnosis, before any treatment. Study outcomes and limitations: Appearing in blood as well were most expanded thyroid clonotypes above 0.001 frequency.

A duration under 3 months, NOSPECS ≥4, CAS ≥3 and moderate-to-severe activity characterized the donors with ophthalmopathy. Diagnosis used clinical symptoms, serum thyroxine, TRAb, thyroid ultrasound and orbital computed tomography. To note about this clonotype: Antigen specificity is unknown.

Per the germline V gene, CDR1 is ENHRY and CDR2 is SYGVKD. The CDR3 is 13 residues long. TCR beta CDR3 regions were amplified from RNA transcripts. HTBI primers were employed in first-round RT-PCR, then a second-round multiplex PCR followed. In TCRdb, the multiplex PCR reads were re-called with MiXCR into one record per CDR3 protein. The repertoire consists of about 740,000 distinct CDR3 sequences, with roughly 41% occurring once and the leading ten covering less than 55%. Sample: peripheral blood. The V and J genes are TRBV10-3 and TRBJ1-1; perhaps TRBD1 as D (5 bases). The sequence came from an adult man with Graves' ophthalmopathy. The CDR3 sequence is CWGGPKGGTEAFF. The CDR3 region has the DNA TGTTGGGGGGGACCGAAGGGCGGCACTGAAGCTTTCTTT.